The 11 T cell receptor beta chains presented below share a single source sample, sequenced in a study of blood T cell repertoires in COVID-19. Sequencing was performed with immunoSEQ multiplex PCR; in TCRdb, only in-frame clones are kept and a portion is missing. The table includes 110,000 or so clones, roughly 80% detected once. Sequencing input: peripheral blood. These receptors were taken from a man aged 50-60 years with acute or convalescent COVID-19.

The chain is built from TRBV6-1 and TRBJ1-2; 8 nucleotides agree with TRBD1. The CDR3 has 15 amino acids. The V gene end was trimmed by 3 bases and the J gene end by 3 bases; junction bases not matched to a gene: 6. Germline CDR1 is MNHNS and CDR2 is SASEGT. CDR3 DNA: TGTGCCAGCAGTGAGGGCAGGGGGCGTGACTATGGCTACACCTTC. Translating gives CASSEGRGRDYGYTF.

The rearrangement uses TRBV4-2 and TRBJ2-1; 8 nucleotides align to TRBD2. The CDR3 is 17 residues long. V was clipped by 0 bases and J by 9 bases; unmatched bases: 13. The germline V gene encodes CDR1 LGHNA and CDR2 YNFKEQ. This CDR3 reads CASSQDLGAAGGREQFF. As DNA, the CDR3 is TGTGCCAGCAGCCAAGATCTTGGAGCGGCGGGGGGTCGTGAGCAGTTCTTC.

This sequence joins TRBV6-1 and TRBJ1-5, with 7 bases that match TRBD1. V lost 8 bases and J lost 3; bases outside the gene matches: 7. Germline V gives CDR1 MNHNS, CDR2 SASEGT. There are 14 residues in the CDR3. CDR3 in DNA: TGTGCCAGCTCTAGGGACAGATACAATCAGCCCCAGCATTTT. Its protein is CASSRDRYNQPQHF.

V is TRBV6-5 and J is TRBJ1-5; 8 bases map to TRBD1. J gave up 4 bases and V 6 bases, and 8 bases lay outside the gene matches. This CDR3 comprises 15 residues. In germline, CDR1 is MNHEY, CDR2 SVGAGI. CDR3 bases: TGTGCCAGCAGCTCGAGGACAGGGCGGAATCAGCCCCAGCATTTT. Translated: CASSSRTGRNQPQHF.

The rearrangement joins TRBV27 to TRBJ1-5, with D perhaps TRBD1 (5 bases). V lost 6 bases to trimming and J lost 2 bases, with 17 bases between them. The germline V gene encodes CDR1 MNHEY and CDR2 SMNVEV (reference sequence). The CDR3 is 16 residues long. The CDR3 DNA is TGTGCCAGCAGCTCGGGGGGAGGGTATGGCAATCAGCCCCAGCATTTT. Translating gives CASSSGGGYGNQPQHF.

The chain uses TRBV9 and TRBJ1-6, with 9 bases identical to TRBD1. The germline V gene encodes CDR1 SGDLS and CDR2 YYNGEE. The CDR3 consists of 14 residues. V lost 3 bases, J lost 10 bases, and 5 bases stayed unmatched. Written as DNA, the CDR3 is TGTGCCAGCAGCGCCGGGACAGGGCGGTCACCCCTCCACTTT. Translating it yields CASSAGTGRSPLHF.

The chain uses TRBV3-1 (or the pseudogene TRBV3-2) and TRBJ2-2; a weak D match, TRBD2 (5 bases). V was trimmed by 0 bases and J by 1 base, leaving 12 bases between them. CDR1 is LGHDT, CDR2 YNNKEL, per germline (reference sequence). The CDR3 spans 17 residues. CDR3 in amino acids: CASSQDGRGMNTGELFF. DNA for the CDR3: TGTGCCAGCAGCCAAGATGGTAGAGGGATGAACACCGGGGAGCTGTTTTTT.

The chain carries TRBV28 and TRBJ1-5, with TRBD1 identical over 10 bases. V was clipped by 7 bases and J by 4 bases; unmatched bases: 7. The CDR3 spans 15 residues. The germline V gene encodes CDR1 MDHEN and CDR2 SYDVKM. This CDR3 is CASNDRGLWNQPQHF. As DNA, the CDR3 is TGTGCCAGCAACGACAGGGGGCTATGGAATCAGCCCCAGCATTTT. Variable domain in full (rest from reference TRBV28 and TRBJ1-5): DVKVTQSSRYLVKRTGEKVFLECVQDMDHENMFWYRQDPGLGLRLIYFSYDVKMKEKGDIPEGYSVSREKKERFSLILESASTNQTSMYLCASNDRGLWNQPQHFGDGTRLSIL.

Of note for this clone: The junction differs from germline at one of its ends, possibly a read error. This chain links TRBV5-1 with TRBJ2-7; weak D call: TRBD1 (6 bases). The CDR3 consists of 15 residues. The V gene's germline CDR1 is SGHRS and CDR2 YFSETQ. CDR3 in DNA: TGCGCCAGCAGCTTGGTAACTGGGGGCTCCGACGAGCAGTACTTC. Translated, it gives CASSLVTGGSDEQYF.

The chain combines TRBV28 with TRBJ1-2; D perhaps matches TRBD1 (5 bases). Trimming shortened V by 8 bases and J by 4 bases, and 17 bases separated the two germline ends. CDR3 length equals 14 residues. Germline values: CDR1 MDHEN, CDR2 SYDVKM. In DNA, the CDR3 is TGTGCCAGCCGCACGGGCAGTAGGGGCTATGGCTACACCTTC. Amino acid sequence: CASRTGSRGYGYTF.

This rearrangement joins TRBV9 to TRBJ2-1; the match to TRBD2 covers 9 bases. Trimming removed 2 bases from V and 1 base from J; junction bases left unmatched: 1. This CDR3 is built from 15 residues. Germline CDR1 is SGDLS and CDR2 is YYNGEE. The CDR3 sequence is CASSVTSGSYNEQFF. The CDR3 DNA follows: TGTGCCAGCAGCGTGACTAGCGGATCCTACAATGAGCAGTTCTTC.